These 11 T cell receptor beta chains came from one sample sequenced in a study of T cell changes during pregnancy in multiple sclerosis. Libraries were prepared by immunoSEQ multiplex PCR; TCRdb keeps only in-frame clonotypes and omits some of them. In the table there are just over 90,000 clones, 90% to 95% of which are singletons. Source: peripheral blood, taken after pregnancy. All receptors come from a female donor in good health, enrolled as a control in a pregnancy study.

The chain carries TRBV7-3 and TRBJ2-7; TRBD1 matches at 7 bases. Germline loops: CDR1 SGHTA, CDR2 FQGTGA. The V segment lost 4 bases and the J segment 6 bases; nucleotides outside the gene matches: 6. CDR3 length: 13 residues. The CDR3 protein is CASSSDRETEQYF. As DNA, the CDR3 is TGTGCCAGCAGCTCCGACAGGGAGACCGAGCAGTACTTC.

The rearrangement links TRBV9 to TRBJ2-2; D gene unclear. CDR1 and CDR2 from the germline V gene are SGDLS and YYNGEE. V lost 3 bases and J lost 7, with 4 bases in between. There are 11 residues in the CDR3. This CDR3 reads CASSARGELFF. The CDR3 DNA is TGTGCCAGCAGCGCCCGCGGGGAGCTGTTTTTT.

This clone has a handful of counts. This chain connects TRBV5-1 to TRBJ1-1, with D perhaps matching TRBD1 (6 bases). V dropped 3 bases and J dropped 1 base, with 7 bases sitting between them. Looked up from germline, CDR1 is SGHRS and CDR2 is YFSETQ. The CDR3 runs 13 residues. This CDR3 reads CASSWTENTEAFF. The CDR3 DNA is TGCGCCAGCAGCTGGACAGAGAACACTGAAGCTTTCTTT.

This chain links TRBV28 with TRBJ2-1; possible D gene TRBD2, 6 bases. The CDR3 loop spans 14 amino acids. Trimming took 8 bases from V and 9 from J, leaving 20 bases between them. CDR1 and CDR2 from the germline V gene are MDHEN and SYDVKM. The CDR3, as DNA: TGTGCCAGCTCCGGGGGTCATACAGCCCTTGAGCAGTTCTTC. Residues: CASSGGHTALEQFF.

This CDR3 reads CATLSGGKTEAFF. The CDR3 nucleotides read TGTGCCACCTTGTCGGGGGGGAAGACTGAAGCTTTCTTT. V is TRBV28 and J is TRBJ1-1, with D tentatively TRBD1 (5 bases). Per the germline V gene, CDR1 is MDHEN and CDR2 is SYDVKM. The CDR3 is 13 amino acids. Trimming took 10 bases from V and 5 from J, leaving 17 bases between them.

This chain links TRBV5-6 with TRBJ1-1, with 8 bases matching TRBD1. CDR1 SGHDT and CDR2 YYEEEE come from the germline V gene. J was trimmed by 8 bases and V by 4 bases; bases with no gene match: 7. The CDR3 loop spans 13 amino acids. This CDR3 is CASSRDRLKEAFF. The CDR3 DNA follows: TGTGCCAGCAGCAGGGACAGGCTTAAAGAAGCTTTCTTT.

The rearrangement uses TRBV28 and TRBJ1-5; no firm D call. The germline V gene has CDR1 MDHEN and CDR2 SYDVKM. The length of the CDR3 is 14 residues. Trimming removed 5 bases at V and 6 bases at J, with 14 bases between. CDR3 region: CASSTAEMSQPQHF. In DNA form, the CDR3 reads TGTGCCAGCAGTACTGCGGAGATGAGTCAGCCCCAGCATTTT.

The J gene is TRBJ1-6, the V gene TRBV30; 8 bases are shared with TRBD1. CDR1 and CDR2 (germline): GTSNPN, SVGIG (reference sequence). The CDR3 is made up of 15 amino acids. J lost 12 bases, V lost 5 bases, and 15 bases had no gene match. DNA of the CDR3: TGTGCCTGGGCTACTGAGACAGGGGCGCGAGGACCCCTCCACTTT. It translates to CAWATETGARGPLHF.

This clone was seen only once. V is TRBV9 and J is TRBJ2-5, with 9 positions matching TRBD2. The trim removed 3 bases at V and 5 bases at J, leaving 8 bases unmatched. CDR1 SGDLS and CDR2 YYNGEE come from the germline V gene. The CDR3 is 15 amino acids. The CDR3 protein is CASSAGLAGRETQYF. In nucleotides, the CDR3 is TGTGCCAGCAGCGCGGGACTAGCAGGCCGGGAGACCCAGTACTTC.

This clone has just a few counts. CDR3 DNA: TGTGCCAGTCGGGACAGGGGGGCAACCGGGGAGCTGTTTTTT. Amino acids: CASRDRGATGELFF. The chain combines TRBV19 with TRBJ2-2; TRBD1 matches at 11 bases. V shed 8 bases and J 5 bases; nucleotides not matched to a gene: 4. Germline-derived CDR1 and CDR2 are LNHDA and SQIVND (reference sequence). The CDR3 has 14 residues.

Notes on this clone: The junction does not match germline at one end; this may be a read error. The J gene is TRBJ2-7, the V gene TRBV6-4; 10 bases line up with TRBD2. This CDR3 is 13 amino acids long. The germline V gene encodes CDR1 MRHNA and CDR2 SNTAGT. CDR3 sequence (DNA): TGTGCCAGCAGTGACTCGGGGACTAGCGAGAAGTACTTC. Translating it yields CASSDSGTSEKYF.